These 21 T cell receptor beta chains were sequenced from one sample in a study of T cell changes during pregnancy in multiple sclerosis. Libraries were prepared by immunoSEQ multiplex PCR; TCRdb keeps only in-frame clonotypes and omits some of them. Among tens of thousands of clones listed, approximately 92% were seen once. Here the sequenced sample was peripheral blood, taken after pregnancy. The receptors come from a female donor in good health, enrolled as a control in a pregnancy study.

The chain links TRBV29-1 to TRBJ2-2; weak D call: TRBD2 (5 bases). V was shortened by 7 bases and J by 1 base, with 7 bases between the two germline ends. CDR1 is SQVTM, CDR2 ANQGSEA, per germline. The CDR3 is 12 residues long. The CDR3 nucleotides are TGCAGCGGGACTGAGAACACCGGGGAGCTGTTTTTT. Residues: CSGTENTGELFF.

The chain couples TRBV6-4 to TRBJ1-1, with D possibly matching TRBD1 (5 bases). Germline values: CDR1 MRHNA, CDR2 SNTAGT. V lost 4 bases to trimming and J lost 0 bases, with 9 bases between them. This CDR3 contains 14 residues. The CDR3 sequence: CASSAGGVNTEAFF. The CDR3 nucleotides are TGTGCCAGCAGTGCTGGGGGGGTGAACACTGAAGCTTTCTTT.

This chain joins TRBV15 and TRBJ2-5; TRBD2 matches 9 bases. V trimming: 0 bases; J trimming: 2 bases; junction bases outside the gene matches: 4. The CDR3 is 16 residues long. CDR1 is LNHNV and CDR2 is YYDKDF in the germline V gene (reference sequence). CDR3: CATSRELRGGQETQYF. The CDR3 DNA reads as TGTGCCACCAGCAGAGAGTTGCGGGGGGGACAAGAGACCCAGTACTTC.

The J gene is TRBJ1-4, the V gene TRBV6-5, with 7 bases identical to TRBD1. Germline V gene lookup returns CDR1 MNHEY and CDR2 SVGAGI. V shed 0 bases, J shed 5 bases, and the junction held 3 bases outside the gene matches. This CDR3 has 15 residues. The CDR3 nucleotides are TGTGCCAGCAGTTACTCAAGGGGGCGAAATGAAAAACTGTTTTTT. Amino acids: CASSYSRGRNEKLFF.

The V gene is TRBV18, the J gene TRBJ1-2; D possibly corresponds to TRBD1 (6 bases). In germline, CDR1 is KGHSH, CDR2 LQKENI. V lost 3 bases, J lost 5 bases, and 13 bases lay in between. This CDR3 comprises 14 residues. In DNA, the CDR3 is TGTGCCAGCTCACCTTACAGGGAGGGATATGGCTACACCTTC. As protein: CASSPYREGYGYTF. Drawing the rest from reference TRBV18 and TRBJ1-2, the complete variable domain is NAGVMQNPRHLVRRRGQEARLRCSPMKGHSHVYWYRQLPEEGLKFMVYLQKENIIDESGMPKERFSAEFPKEGPSILRIQQVVRGDSAAYFCASSPYREGYGYTFGSGTRLTVV.

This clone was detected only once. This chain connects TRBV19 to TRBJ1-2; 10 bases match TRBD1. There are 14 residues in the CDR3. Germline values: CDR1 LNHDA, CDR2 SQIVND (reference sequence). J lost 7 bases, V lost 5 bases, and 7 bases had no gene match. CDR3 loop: CASSAQTGGRGYTF. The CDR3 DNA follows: TGTGCCAGTAGTGCACAGACAGGGGGCCGTGGCTACACCTTC.

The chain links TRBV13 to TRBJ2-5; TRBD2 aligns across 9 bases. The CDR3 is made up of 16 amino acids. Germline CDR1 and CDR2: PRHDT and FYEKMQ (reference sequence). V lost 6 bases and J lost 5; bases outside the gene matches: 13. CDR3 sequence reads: CASSARLAGFRETQYF. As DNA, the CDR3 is TGTGCCAGCAGTGCCCGGCTAGCGGGGTTCCGGGAGACCCAGTACTTC.

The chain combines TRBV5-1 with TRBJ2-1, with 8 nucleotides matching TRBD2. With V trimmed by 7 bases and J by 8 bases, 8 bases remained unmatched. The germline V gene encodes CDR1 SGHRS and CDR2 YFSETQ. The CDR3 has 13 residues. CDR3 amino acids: CASGGAGGDEQFF. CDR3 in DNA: TGCGCCAGCGGGGGTGCGGGAGGCGATGAGCAGTTCTTC.

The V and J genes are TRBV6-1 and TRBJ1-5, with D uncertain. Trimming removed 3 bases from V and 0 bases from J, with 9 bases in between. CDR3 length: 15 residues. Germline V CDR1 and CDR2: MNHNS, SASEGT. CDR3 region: CASSDTPGSNQPQHF. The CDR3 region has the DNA TGTGCCAGCAGTGATACCCCGGGTAGCAATCAGCCCCAGCATTTT.

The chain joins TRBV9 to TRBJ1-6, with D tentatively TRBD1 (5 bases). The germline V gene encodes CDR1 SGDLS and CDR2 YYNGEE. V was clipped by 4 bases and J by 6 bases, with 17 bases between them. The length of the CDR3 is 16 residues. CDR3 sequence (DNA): TGTGCCAGCAGCTCAAATCCGGGACTGTTTAATTCACCCCTCCACTTT. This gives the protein CASSSNPGLFNSPLHF. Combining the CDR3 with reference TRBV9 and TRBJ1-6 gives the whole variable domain DSGVTQTPKHLITATGQRVTLRCSPRSGDLSVYWYQQSLDQGLQFLIQYYNGEERAKGNILERFSAQQFPDLHSELNLSSLELGDSALYFCASSSNPGLFNSPLHFGNGTRLTVT.

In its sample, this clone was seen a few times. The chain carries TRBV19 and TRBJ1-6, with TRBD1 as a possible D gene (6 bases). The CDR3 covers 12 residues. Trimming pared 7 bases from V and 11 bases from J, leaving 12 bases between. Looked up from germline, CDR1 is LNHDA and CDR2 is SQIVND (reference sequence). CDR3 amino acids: CASMQGKPPLHF. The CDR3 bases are TGTGCCAGTATGCAGGGGAAGCCACCCCTCCACTTT.

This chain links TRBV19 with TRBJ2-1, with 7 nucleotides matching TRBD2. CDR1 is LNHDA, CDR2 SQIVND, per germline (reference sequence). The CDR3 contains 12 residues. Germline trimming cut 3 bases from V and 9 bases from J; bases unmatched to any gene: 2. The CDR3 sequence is CASSIGGGEQFF. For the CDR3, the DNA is TGTGCCAGTAGTATTGGCGGGGGTGAGCAGTTCTTC. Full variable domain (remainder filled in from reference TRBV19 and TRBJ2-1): DGGITQSPKYLFRKEGQNVTLSCEQNLNHDAMYWYRQDPGQGLRLIYYSQIVNDFQKGDIAEGYSVSREKKESFPLTVTSAQKNPTAFYLCASSIGGGEQFFGPGTRLTVL.

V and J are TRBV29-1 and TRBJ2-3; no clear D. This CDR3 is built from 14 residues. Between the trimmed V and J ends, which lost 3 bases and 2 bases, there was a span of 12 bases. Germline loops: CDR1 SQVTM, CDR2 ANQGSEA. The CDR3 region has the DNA TGCAGCGTTGAGGTACTCCTTGCCACAGATACGCAGTATTTT. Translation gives CSVEVLLATDTQYF.

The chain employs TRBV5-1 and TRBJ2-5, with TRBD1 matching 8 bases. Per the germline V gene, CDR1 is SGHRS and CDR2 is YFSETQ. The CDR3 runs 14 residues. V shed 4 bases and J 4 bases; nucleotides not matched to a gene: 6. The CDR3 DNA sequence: TGCGCCAGCAGCCCAGGACAGGGAGGAGAGACCCAGTACTTC. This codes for CASSPGQGGETQYF.

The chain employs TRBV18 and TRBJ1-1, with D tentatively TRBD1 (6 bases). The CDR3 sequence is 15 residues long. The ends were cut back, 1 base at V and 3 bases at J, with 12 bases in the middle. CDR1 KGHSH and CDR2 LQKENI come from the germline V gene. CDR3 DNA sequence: TGTGCCAGCTCACCACGACAGGTGGTGGACACTGAAGCTTTCTTT. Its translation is CASSPRQVVDTEAFF.

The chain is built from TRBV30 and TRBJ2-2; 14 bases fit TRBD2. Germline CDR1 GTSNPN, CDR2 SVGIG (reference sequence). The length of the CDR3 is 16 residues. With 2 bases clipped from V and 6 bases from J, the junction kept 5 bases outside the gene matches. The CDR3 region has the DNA TGTGCCTGGAGTAAGGGGACTAGCGGGAGCTCCGGGGAGCTGTTTTTT. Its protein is CAWSKGTSGSSGELFF.

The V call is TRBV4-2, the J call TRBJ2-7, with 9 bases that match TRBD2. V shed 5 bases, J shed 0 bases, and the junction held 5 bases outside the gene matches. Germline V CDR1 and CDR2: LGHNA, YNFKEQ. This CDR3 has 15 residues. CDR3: CASSETSGASYEQYF. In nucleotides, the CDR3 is TGTGCCAGCAGCGAGACTAGCGGTGCCTCCTACGAGCAGTACTTC.

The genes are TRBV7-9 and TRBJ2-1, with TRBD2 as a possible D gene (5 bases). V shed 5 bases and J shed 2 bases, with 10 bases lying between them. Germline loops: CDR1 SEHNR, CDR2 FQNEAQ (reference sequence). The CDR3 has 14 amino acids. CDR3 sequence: CASSPEGAYNEQFF. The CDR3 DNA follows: TGTGCCAGCAGCCCAGAGGGAGCCTACAATGAGCAGTTCTTC.

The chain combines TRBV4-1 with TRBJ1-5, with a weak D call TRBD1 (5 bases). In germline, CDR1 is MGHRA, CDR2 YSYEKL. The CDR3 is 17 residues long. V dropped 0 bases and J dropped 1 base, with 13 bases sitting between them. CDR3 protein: CASSQEPTELSNQPQHF. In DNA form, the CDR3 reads TGCGCCAGCAGCCAAGAACCGACAGAGCTAAGCAATCAGCCCCAGCATTTT.

CDR3 in DNA: TGTGCCAGCGCCATAGCGGGCTCCTACAATGAGCAGTTCTTC. Translation: CASAIAGSYNEQFF. This chain links TRBV7-8 with TRBJ2-1; 7 nucleotides line up with TRBD2. The CDR3 covers 14 residues. Losses at the gene ends were 8 bases for V and 0 bases for J; bases not matched to a gene: 4. CDR1 is SGHVS, CDR2 FQNEAQ, per germline.

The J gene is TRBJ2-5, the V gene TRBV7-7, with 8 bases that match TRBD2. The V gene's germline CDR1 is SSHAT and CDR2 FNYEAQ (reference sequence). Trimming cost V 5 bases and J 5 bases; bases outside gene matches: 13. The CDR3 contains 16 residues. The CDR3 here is CASSPMVGGGPETQYF. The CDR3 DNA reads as TGTGCCAGCAGCCCCATGGTCGGGGGGGGCCCGGAGACCCAGTACTTC.